This T cell receptor (beta chain) was observed in a study of T-cell memory formation after mild COVID-19 (dated by TCRdb to 2020 to 2022). Study-level background: TCR sequence clusters from the two donors were largely donor specific. Longitudinal TCRalpha and TCRbeta repertoire sequencing tracked T-cell clones expanding and contracting after mild COVID-19 in a couple of donors. Two young, previously healthy adult volunteers, one female and one male, were included in the cohort.

Sequencing instrument: Illumina NovaSeq 6000. Using 5'RACE with constant-segment primers, TCRalpha and TCRbeta cDNA libraries were constructed, with sample barcodes and unique molecular identifiers added in the process. Trizol reagent was used to extract RNA from every sample. The libraries were amplified in two PCR steps, and the second step added a second sample barcode and Illumina TruSeq adapters. Libraries were sequenced on an Illumina NovaSeq with 2 x 150 bp paired-end reads. On the study's bioinformatics: With migec v1.2.7, reads were demultiplexed and then collapsed into UMI-guided consensus sequences. With mixcr v2.1.11, UMI consensuses were aligned to TRA and TRB V and J templates and assembled into clonotypes. A clonotype was counted as expanded or contracted only if both edgeR and NoisET called the change significant, with noise models trained on biological replicates. For edgeR calls, the thresholds were a false discovery rate-adjusted p below 0.01 and a log2 fold-change of 1. As an exploratory analysis of dynamics, max-normalized trajectories of the 1000 most abundant clonotypes were examined by PCA with hierarchical clustering. Separately sequenced CD4+ and CD8+ repertoires were used to assign a CD4 or CD8 phenotype to each responding clone. TCRdb applied fastp at Q25 and MiXCR to the public reads, then kept only in-frame beta chains. When rows share a CDR3 protein, they turn into one entry using the most common DNA and genes. Clone size and V and J calls follow TCRdb, not the original study. This sample lists 550,000 to 600,000 distinct CDR3 sequences; roughly 17% were detected once. The top ten clones comprise less than 10% of the sample.

This clonotype showed up many times. This clone's antigen is unknown. Base qualities are not recorded, but no much larger clone differs from it by a single base. Reading from cysteine to phenylalanine, the CDR3 counts 18 amino acids. Only the CDR3 part of the read is kept: 54 bases, read in frame from the first base. Trimmed from V: 2 bases; trimmed from J: 4 bases; junction bases lacking a gene match: 16. CDR1 and CDR2, per the germline V gene (reference sequence), are DFQATT and SNEGSKA. Paper-wide results and their limitations: Some responding clones were detected in pre-infection memory, which suggested that pre-existing cross-reactive memory T cells had joined the SARS-CoV-2 response. Contracting CD4+ clones were located mainly in the CM and EM memory subsets, whereas CD8+ clones were found to be enriched in EMRA. Clones that contracted from day 15 to 85 showed balanced CD4/CD8 phenotypes, whereas a second wave of clones that expanded from day 15 to 37 leaned towards CD4+. Only a couple of mild cases were covered by the study, and larger cohorts that include severe cases with pre-infection samples were considered necessary. Whether the second-wave clones peaking on day 37 were SARS-CoV-2 specific was not confirmed.

Ficoll-Paque density gradient centrifugation was used to isolate PBMCs. Input material: PBMCs or a T cell subset sorted from them (not recorded which). The rearrangement joined TRBV20-1 to TRBJ2-3, with 9 middle bases fitting TRBD2. This receptor was taken from an adult woman who had mild COVID-19 (a few samples of this study predate the infection). The sample titles of this study are shuffled in the database, so cell type and time point are left out; the donor was told from shared clones. The CDR3 protein sequence reads: CSARSPGGAGGPPDTQYF. The nucleotide sequence is given as TGCAGTGCTAGATCTCCCGGCGGGGCGGGGGGGCCTCCAGATACGCAGTATTTT.